The 2 T cell receptor beta chains in this list originate from one sample, sequenced in a study of neoadjuvant anti-PD-1 for oral cavity cancer. Here immunoSEQ multiplex PCR was the method, and the copy in TCRdb shows in-frame clones only, minus some. The table lists thousands of clones, 60% to 80% of them singletons. The specimen comprised PBMCs, sampled before nivolumab (anti-PD-1) treatment. These receptors were taken from a person aged 40 to 85 with oral cavity squamous cell carcinoma.

In its sample, this clone was seen a few times. CDR3 sequence reads: CASSLGLGGRNEQFF. The CDR3 coding sequence is TGTGCCAGCAGCTTAGGACTGGGGGGCCGAAATGAGCAGTTCTTC. The chain carries TRBV7-2 and TRBJ2-1; possibly TRBD1 or TRBD2 for D (6 bases each). The V and J ends lost 1 base and 7 bases respectively, with 14 bases between them. Germline-derived CDR1 and CDR2 are SGHTA and FQGNSA. The length of the CDR3 is 15 residues.

The chain recombines TRBV4-2 with TRBJ1-1; 7 bases agree with TRBD1. Looked up from germline, CDR1 is LGHNA and CDR2 is YNFKEQ. This CDR3 has 15 amino acids. The V segment lost 1 base and the J segment 1 base; nucleotides outside the gene matches: 3. The CDR3: CASSQADRANTEAFF. In DNA, the CDR3 is TGTGCCAGCAGCCAAGCCGACAGGGCGAACACTGAAGCTTTCTTT.